Listed below are T cell receptor beta chains from one sample, sequenced in a study of a mutant IDH1 vaccine in newly diagnosed glioma. Assay used: immunoSEQ multiplex PCR; TCRdb lists only in-frame clones, some missing. The data show about 51,000 clones, about three quarters seen once. The sequencing here drew on PBMCs, taken from a glioma patient treated with radiotherapy, temozolomide or both. These receptors were collected from a woman aged 40-49 years with glioma. CDR3s include the opening cysteine and the closing phenylalanine or tryptophan. A D gene is named only where the DNA matches it firmly. Size is stated for part of the rows, as once, few or many counts, or as a class when the clone is expanded.

d_call | j_call | v_call | clone_size | cdr3_aa | cdr3_nt
- | TRBJ2-7 | TRBV5-1 | - | CASSLPGSTEQYF | TGCGCCAGCAGCTTGCCAGGGAGTACAGAGCAGTACTTC
- | TRBJ1-5 | TRBV19 | - | CASSTDSNQPQHF | TGTGCCAGTAGTACCGACAGCAATCAGCCCCAGCATTTT
- | TRBJ1-2 | TRBV7-7 | - | CASSPEGGHGYTF | TGTGCTAGCAGCCCCGAGGGGGGCCATGGCTACACCTTC
- | TRBJ2-7 | TRBV5-1 | - | CASSLAGLGGPEEQYF | TGCGCCAGCAGCTTGGCGGGGTTGGGGGGGCCGGAAGAGCAGTACTTC
- | TRBJ1-2 | TRBV25-1 | - | CASSEDNPLYGYTF | TGTGCCAGCAGTGAAGATAATCCTCTCTATGGCTACACCTTC
TRBD1 | TRBJ2-7 | TRBV5-1 | - | CASSPGQGRTYEQYF | TGCGCCAGCAGCCCCGGACAGGGGCGAACCTACGAGCAGTACTTC
- | TRBJ2-2 | TRBV6-1 | - | CASTLRTGRGELFF | TGTGCCAGCACCCTTCGTACAGGGAGAGGAGAGCTGTTTTTT
- | TRBJ1-5 | TRBV27 | - | CASSLRRGDQPQHF | TGTGCCAGCAGTTTACGTCGGGGGGACCAGCCCCAGCATTTT
- | TRBJ2-3 | TRBV6-6 | - | CASSYMRISSTDTQYF | TGTGCCAGCAGTTACATGAGGATTTCTAGCACAGATACGCAGTATTTT
- | TRBJ1-5 | TRBV19 | - | CASIPAGPNQPQHF | TGTGCCAGTATCCCAGCCGGGCCAAATCAGCCCCAGCATTTT
TRBD1 | TRBJ1-6 | TRBV5-6 | - | CASSWGTGSGSPLHF | TGTGCCAGCAGCTGGGGGACAGGGAGCGGTTCACCCCTCCACTTT
- | TRBJ1-1 | TRBV29-1 | once | CSVEDVALTRLAFF | TGCAGCGTTGAAGATGTGGCTTTAACACGCCTAGCTTTCTTT
- | TRBJ1-5 | TRBV4-1 | few | CASSQDRKVFSNQPQHF | TGCGCCAGCAGCCAAGATCGAAAAGTCTTTAGCAATCAGCCCCAGCATTTT
- | TRBJ1-1 | TRBV14 | - | CASSQDTFKSLAFF | TGTGCCAGCAGCCAGGACACCTTTAAGTCCCTGGCTTTCTTT
TRBD2 | TRBJ2-7 | TRBV7-9 | - | CASSLGGGPVYEQYF | TGTGCCAGCAGCTTAGGCGGGGGTCCCGTGTACGAGCAGTACTTC
- | TRBJ1-1 | TRBV11-2 | - | CASSLGVGARTEAFF | TGTGCCAGCAGCTTAGGAGTGGGGGCGCGCACTGAAGCTTTCTTT
- | TRBJ2-7 | TRBV7-9 | - | CASSLDPRAQYF | TGTGCCAGCAGCTTAGACCCTAGGGCGCAGTACTTC
TRBD1 | TRBJ1-2 | TRBV10-3 | - | CAISENRDRNYGYTF | TGTGCCATCAGTGAGAACCGGGACAGAAACTATGGCTACACCTTC
TRBD1 | TRBJ2-1 | TRBV6-5 | few | CASSYHSGQGAHEQFF | TGTGCCAGCAGTTACCATTCTGGGCAGGGGGCGCATGAGCAGTTCTTC
- | TRBJ1-2 | TRBV18 | - | CASTTGTVNYGYTF | TGTGCCAGCACGACTGGGACGGTTAACTATGGCTACACCTTC
- | TRBJ2-2 | TRBV9 | - | CASSVGLAINTGELFF | TGTGCCAGCAGCGTAGGGCTAGCGATTAACACCGGGGAGCTGTTTTTT
- | TRBJ2-7 | TRBV2 | - | CASSEKYF | TGTGCCAGCAGTGAGAAGTACTTC
- | TRBJ1-1 | TRBV6-6 | - | CASSRTKNTEAFF | TGTGCCAGCAGTCGGACTAAAAACACTGAAGCTTTCTTT
- | TRBJ2-3 | TRBV19 | - | CASSIGAYRAPSTDTQYF | TGTGCCAGTAGTATAGGAGCCTACAGGGCTCCTAGCACAGATACGCAGTATTTT
- | TRBJ2-7 | TRBV29-1 | - | CSVELPGLGEQYF | TGCAGCGTTGAATTGCCAGGTCTTGGCGAGCAGTACTTC
- | TRBJ2-3 | TRBV6-5 | - | CATSPHPDTQYF | TGTGCCACTAGCCCCCACCCGGATACGCAGTATTTT
- | TRBJ2-7 | TRBV2 | - | CASSEQGLYEQYF | TGTGCCAGCAGTGAGCAGGGGCTCTACGAGCAGTACTTC
- | TRBJ1-6 | TRBV19 | - | CASLNPRSGNSPLHF | TGTGCCAGCCTCAATCCCAGGTCGGGGAATTCACCCCTCCACTTT
- | TRBJ1-2 | TRBV19 | - | CASSILPGKGGYTF | TGTGCCAGTAGTATTTTGCCCGGAAAGGGAGGCTACACCTTC
TRBD1 | TRBJ1-1 | TRBV13 | once | CASSFGTVNTEAFF | TGTGCCAGCAGCTTCGGGACAGTGAACACTGAAGCTTTCTTT
TRBD1 | TRBJ2-2 | TRBV6-1 | - | CASKGQVTGELFF | TGTGCCAGCAAGGGACAGGTTACCGGGGAGCTGTTTTTT
- | TRBJ1-3 | TRBV30 | - | CAWTQVSSGNTIYF | TGTGCCTGGACCCAAGTGAGCTCTGGAAACACCATATATTTT
- | TRBJ2-1 | TRBV30 | - | CAGGTRYNEQFF | TGTGCTGGGGGGACAAGGTACAATGAGCAGTTCTTC
TRBD1 | TRBJ1-5 | TRBV15 | - | CATSSDRQGLSSNQPQHF | TGTGCCACCAGCAGCGACCGACAGGGCCTGTCTAGCAATCAGCCCCAGCATTTT
TRBD1 | TRBJ1-4 | TRBV2 | - | CASRYTGGNLFF | TGTGCCAGCAGATACACAGGGGGTAATCTGTTTTTT
TRBD2 | TRBJ2-2 | TRBV7-9 | - | CASSVGLAGTGELFF | TGTGCCAGCAGTGTTGGACTAGCGGGCACCGGGGAGCTGTTTTTT
- | TRBJ1-2 | TRBV9 | - | CASSVGRGPYGYTF | TGTGCCAGCAGCGTAGGTAGGGGTCCCTATGGCTACACCTTC
- | TRBJ2-7 | TRBV5-6 | - | CASSFAGEQYF | TGTGCCAGCAGCTTTGCGGGAGAGCAGTACTTC
- | TRBJ1-6 | TRBV30 | - | CAYAYGGAGGTLHF | TGTGCCTATGCGTACGGCGGTGCGGGGGGAACCCTCCACTTT
- | TRBJ2-1 | TRBV7-8 | - | CASSLRSREGEQFF | TGTGCCAGCAGCTTAAGGTCTAGAGAGGGTGAGCAGTTCTTC
- | TRBJ2-3 | TRBV9 | - | CASSQQDFTDTQYF | TGTGCCAGCAGCCAACAAGACTTCACAGATACGCAGTATTTT
TRBD2 | TRBJ2-1 | TRBV6-1 | few | CASSQVGLAGGHEQFF | TGTGCCAGCAGTCAAGTGGGACTAGCGGGGGGGCATGAGCAGTTCTTC
- | TRBJ2-7 | TRBV13 | once | CASRGGASYEQYF | TGTGCCAGCAGGGGCGGGGCTTCCTACGAGCAGTACTTC
TRBD1 | TRBJ1-5 | TRBV30 | - | CACTTGGNQPQHF | TGTGCCTGCACCACAGGGGGCAATCAGCCCCAGCATTTT
TRBD1 | TRBJ1-6 | TRBV4-3 | - | CASSRLTGGTNSPLHF | TGCGCCAGCAGCCGCTTAACAGGGGGCACAAATTCACCCCTCCACTTT
- | TRBJ1-1 | TRBV5-4 | - | CASSSRGGYTEAFF | TGTGCCAGCAGCTCCAGGGGAGGGTACACTGAAGCTTTCTTT
- | TRBJ2-1 | TRBV7-2 | - | CASSFGGSYNEQFF | TGTGCCAGCAGCTTCGGGGGCAGCTACAATGAGCAGTTCTTC
- | TRBJ2-5 | TRBV7-9 | - | CASSLRTGLYQETQYF | TGTGCCAGCAGCTTGAGAACAGGCTTGTACCAAGAGACCCAGTACTTC
TRBD2 | TRBJ2-3 | TRBV7-2 | - | CASSSSGTSSTDTQYF | TGTGCCAGCAGCTCATCCGGGACTAGCAGCACAGATACGCAGTATTTT